One and the same sample provided the 26 T cell receptor beta chains below, sequenced in a study of shared clonotypes between healthy human individuals. The repertoire was sequenced with immunoSEQ multiplex PCR; TCRdb's copy has only in-frame clones and lacks some. The sample carries more than 450,000 clones, around 74% recorded once. The material sequenced was PBMCs. These TCRs come from a woman aged 40 to 50 in good health. Some clones in this sample may be carry-over from other donors' samples.

The chain employs TRBV18 and TRBJ1-3, with D possibly matching TRBD1 (6 bases). Deletions cut 5 bases from V and 2 bases from J, with 16 bases between. The CDR3 is 16 residues long. Per the germline V gene, CDR1 is KGHSH and CDR2 is LQKENI. CDR3 bases: TGTGCCAGCTCATTGGACAGCCATCTAGCTGGAAACACCATATATTTT. This gives the protein CASSLDSHLAGNTIYF.

This chain joins TRBV7-2 and TRBJ2-7, with D perhaps TRBD1 (6 bases). Germline V gene sequence: CDR1 SGHTA, CDR2 FQGNSA. This CDR3 has 14 amino acids. Deletions cut 4 bases from V and 3 bases from J, with 13 bases between. CDR3 sequence reads: CASSSSQGFYEQYF. The CDR3 nucleotides read TGTGCCAGCAGCTCCTCTCAGGGGTTCTACGAGCAGTACTTC.

The chain employs TRBV16 and TRBJ2-7; no definite D call. Germline assignment: CDR1 KGHSY and CDR2 FQNENV. Deletions cut 1 base from V and 5 bases from J, with 12 bases between. The CDR3 consists of 14 residues. The chain's CDR3 is CASSQLSVVDEQYF. In DNA, the CDR3 is TGTGCCAGCAGCCAATTAAGTGTGGTGGACGAGCAGTACTTC. Full variable domain (rest looked up from reference TRBV16 and TRBJ2-7): GEEVAQTPKHLVRGEGQKAKLYCAPIKGHSYVFWYQQVLKNEFKFLISFQNENVFDETGMPKERFSAKCLPNSPCSLEIQATKLEDSAVYFCASSQLSVVDEQYFGPGTRLTVT.

CDR3 loop: CASSLFSLPGQLVQPQHF. The CDR3 DNA is TGTGCCAGCAGTTTATTTTCACTCCCGGGACAGCTCGTCCAGCCCCAGCATTTT. The chain couples TRBV27 to TRBJ1-5; TRBD1 matches 7 bases. Germline CDR1 reads MNHEY; CDR2 reads SMNVEV (reference sequence). The CDR3 length is 18 residues. The J segment lost 7 bases and the V segment lost 1 base, leaving 16 bases of the junction unmatched.

The V gene is TRBV28, the J gene TRBJ1-2; the D is unclear. The CDR3 covers 11 residues. Looked up from germline, CDR1 is MDHEN and CDR2 is SYDVKM. Trimming removed 7 bases from V and 1 base from J, with 4 bases in between. This chain's CDR3 is CASNDNYGYTF. The CDR3 coding sequence is TGTGCCAGCAACGATAACTATGGCTACACCTTC.

This clone was seen only a few times. The V and J genes are TRBV7-2 and TRBJ2-2; D is perhaps TRBD2 (6 bases). Trimming pared 6 bases from V and 4 bases from J, leaving 12 bases between. This CDR3 has 14 residues. The germline V gene has CDR1 SGHTA and CDR2 FQGNSA. The CDR3 loop reads CASRGGSTTGELFF. The CDR3 DNA follows: TGTGCCAGCAGGGGAGGCTCCACCACCGGGGAGCTGTTTTTT.

This clone has a single count. The chain recombines TRBV28 with TRBJ1-4; D is unresolved. The germline V gene encodes CDR1 MDHEN and CDR2 SYDVKM. There are 12 residues in the CDR3. Trimming shortened V by 7 bases and J by 11 bases, and 14 bases separated the two germline ends. CDR3 region: CASNGVAMKLFF. The DNA for the CDR3 is TGTGCCAGCAATGGGGTCGCGATGAAACTGTTTTTT.

Note on this clone: A far bigger clonotype differs at one base, so this is likely a read error. This rearrangement joins TRBV27 to TRBJ2-4; D could derive from TRBD1 or TRBD2 (6 bases each). The length of the CDR3 is 17 residues. Trimming took 5 bases from V and 3 from J, leaving 20 bases between them. Germline CDR1 MNHEY, CDR2 SMNVEV (reference sequence). The CDR3 region is CASSPRNREVVKNIQYF. The CDR3 DNA reads TGTGCCAGCAGTCCCCGGAACAGGGAGGTCGTCAAAAACATTCAGTACTTC.

The V call is TRBV4-1, the J call TRBJ1-4; 7 bases map to TRBD1. CDR1 and CDR2 from the germline V gene are MGHRA and YSYEKL. The CDR3 spans 14 residues. V lost 0 bases to trimming and J lost 6 bases; unmatched junction nucleotides: 1. The CDR3 nucleotides are TGCGCCAGCAGCCAAGAGACAGGGTATGAAAAACTGTTTTTT. Amino acid sequence: CASSQETGYEKLFF.

The chain carries TRBV27 and TRBJ2-1; no firm D call. V lost 3 bases and J lost 3, with 6 bases in between. The germline gives CDR1 MNHEY, CDR2 SMNVEV (reference sequence). CDR3 length: 13 amino acids. The CDR3 is CASSFSVYNEQFF. CDR3 DNA sequence: TGTGCCAGCAGTTTTTCCGTCTACAATGAGCAGTTCTTC.

As to this clone: Other DNA sequences in the sample encode the same CDR3. CDR3 in amino acids: CASSPTGSTDTQYF. The CDR3 DNA sequence: TGTGCCAGCTCACCAACAGGATCCACAGATACGCAGTATTTT. This sequence joins TRBV18 and TRBJ2-3; TRBD1 is a possible D gene (5 bases). The V gene's germline CDR1 is KGHSH and CDR2 LQKENI. This CDR3 has 14 residues. V shed 2 bases and J shed 2 bases, with 8 bases lying between them.

The V gene is TRBV2, the J gene TRBJ1-2; TRBD1 aligns across 9 bases. The germline gives CDR1 SNHLY, CDR2 FYNNEI. The V and J ends lost 6 bases and 8 bases, in that order; junction bases with no gene match: 10. CDR3 length: 14 amino acids. In nucleotides, the CDR3 is TGTGCCAGCAGCCTCAGTAGGACAGGGGACGGCTACACCTTC. Translation gives CASSLSRTGDGYTF.

The V gene is TRBV19, the J gene TRBJ1-1; possibly TRBD1 for D (5 bases). This CDR3 comprises 14 residues. CDR1 is LNHDA and CDR2 is SQIVND in the germline V gene (reference sequence). Trimming took off 8 bases at V and 4 bases at J, with 17 bases between the two ends. The CDR3, as DNA: TGTGCCAGTTGGCAGTGGGGGGATGGCACTGAAGCTTTCTTT. Its translation is CASWQWGDGTEAFF.

This clone was observed at least ten times. This sequence joins TRBV6-4 and TRBJ2-1, with 7 nucleotides matching TRBD2. Germline loops: CDR1 MRHNA, CDR2 SNTAGT. Trimming cost V 4 bases and J 3 bases; bases outside gene matches: 12. The length of the CDR3 is 17 residues. The chain's CDR3 is CASSAPWGEGHYNEQFF. DNA of the CDR3: TGTGCCAGCAGTGCCCCTTGGGGGGAGGGCCACTACAATGAGCAGTTCTTC.

This clone was seen just once. The chain carries TRBV5-1 and TRBJ1-3; 9 bases fit TRBD1. Germline V gene sequence: CDR1 SGHRS, CDR2 YFSETQ. V lost 0 bases and J lost 4; bases outside the gene matches: 5. The CDR3 has 16 residues. The CDR3 nucleotides are TGCGCCAGCAGCTTGGCGGGACAGGGTTCCGGAAACACCATATATTTT. It is translated as CASSLAGQGSGNTIYF. Drawing the rest from reference TRBV5-1 and TRBJ1-3, the complete variable domain is KAGVTQTPRYLIKTRGQQVTLSCSPISGHRSVSWYQQTPGQGLQFLFEYFSETQRNKGNFPGRFSGRQFSNSRSEMNVSTLELGDSALYLCASSLAGQGSGNTIYFGEGSWLTVV.

The chain couples TRBV19 to TRBJ2-1; the D is unclear. CDR1 LNHDA and CDR2 SQIVND come from the germline V gene (reference sequence). This CDR3 is built from 13 residues. The germline V and J ends were trimmed by 3 bases and 5 bases, with 8 bases remaining between them. The CDR3 bases are TGTGCCAGTAGTATCTCCCTAGACAATGAGCAGTTCTTC. Translated, it gives CASSISLDNEQFF.

This clone appeared a single time. Since a much larger clone is just one base distant, this may be a read error. The chain links TRBV7-6 to TRBJ2-1; D unclear. Germline lookup yields CDR1 SGHVS and CDR2 FNYEAQ. The V gene lost 2 bases and the J gene lost 5 bases, with 1 base spanning the gap. The CDR3 runs to 11 residues. CDR3 in DNA: TGTGCCAGCAGCTTAAACAATGAGCAGTTCTTC. It encodes CASSLNNEQFF.

The J gene is TRBJ1-6, the V gene TRBV27; maybe TRBD1 (6 bases). Germline lookup yields CDR1 MNHEY and CDR2 SMNVEV (reference sequence). CDR3 size: 16 residues. Trimming left V 4 bases short and J 2 bases short, with 12 bases between. The CDR3 DNA reads TGTGCCAGCAGTTGGGGGCCAGCAACCTATAATTCACCCCTCCACTTT. Translation gives CASSWGPATYNSPLHF.

This sequence joins TRBV6-1 and TRBJ2-7, with D possibly TRBD2 on 6 matching bases. The V end lost 6 bases, the J end lost 10 bases, and 19 bases lay between the germline ends. Germline V gives CDR1 MNHNS, CDR2 SASEGT. CDR3 size: 13 residues. The CDR3 coding sequence is TGTGCCAGCAGCCGAAGCTGGGGGGACGGTCAGTACTTC. Encoded protein: CASSRSWGDGQYF.

The chain combines TRBV30 with TRBJ1-2; 9 nucleotides align to TRBD1. The CDR3 has 13 amino acids. V trimming: 5 bases; J trimming: 5 bases; junction bases outside the gene matches: 6. Germline V gives CDR1 GTSNPN, CDR2 SVGIG (reference sequence). In nucleotides, the CDR3 is TGTGCCTGGGGCCCGACAGGGGGTTATGGCTACACCTTC. Translated, it gives CAWGPTGGYGYTF.

The chain links TRBV11-2 to TRBJ2-3, with D unclear. The length of the CDR3 is 12 residues. V lost 6 bases, J lost 5 bases, and 9 bases lay in between. The V gene's germline CDR1 is SGHAT and CDR2 FQNNGV. As DNA, the CDR3 is TGTGCCAGCAGGCCGTTTGGAGATACGCAGTATTTT. It codes for CASRPFGDTQYF.

The V call is TRBV5-1, the J call TRBJ2-1, with 8 bases aligning to TRBD1. This CDR3 has 14 amino acids. Trimming at V came to 2 bases and at J to 4 bases, leaving 2 bases not matched to a gene. CDR1 and CDR2 from the germline V gene are SGHRS and YFSETQ. CDR3 nucleotide sequence: TGCGCCAGCAGCTTCAGGGGGCAATACAATGAGCAGTTCTTC. Translated, it gives CASSFRGQYNEQFF.

The rearrangement links TRBV21-1 to TRBJ2-7. TRBV21-1 is an annotated pseudogene. The CDR3 covers 21 residues. As DNA, the CDR3 is TGTGCCAGCAGCTCTCAGGTGAAAATGAAAACGCAAGCCTACGGGTACTACGAGCAGTACTTC. Protein sequence: CASSSQVKMKTQAYGYYEQYF.

The chain carries TRBV7-9 and TRBJ1-2, with TRBD1 as a possible D gene (6 bases). The length of the CDR3 is 17 residues. CDR1 SEHNR and CDR2 FQNEAQ come from the germline V gene (reference sequence). V was cut by 6 bases and J by 0 bases, with 20 bases left in between. The CDR3 nucleotides are TGTGCCAGCAGTCTTAGTTGGGGGGCGATTGCTAACTATGGCTACACCTTC. It codes for CASSLSWGAIANYGYTF.

The CDR3 DNA reads as TGTGCCAGCAGCCATAGACGGTTAAACACTGAAGCTTTCTTT. This codes for CASSHRRLNTEAFF. The gene calls are TRBV7-2 and TRBJ1-1; D unresolved. Germline CDR1 is SGHTA and CDR2 is FQGNSA. The V end lost 5 bases, the J end lost 2 bases, and 12 bases lay between the germline ends. CDR3 length: 14 amino acids. The entire variable domain, with the rest obtained from reference TRBV7-2 and TRBJ1-1, is as follows: GAGVSQSPSNKVTEKGKDVELRCDPISGHTALYWYRQSLGQGLEFLIYFQGNSAPDKSGLPSDRFSAERTGGSVSTLTIQRTQQEDSAVYLCASSHRRLNTEAFFGQGTRLTVV.

The chain is built from TRBV18 and TRBJ2-6, with 12 nucleotides matching TRBD2. CDR3 length: 21 residues. Germline V gene data show CDR1 as KGHSH and CDR2 as LQKENI. V gave up 4 bases and J gave up 0 bases; unmatched junction bases: 13. The CDR3 nucleotides read TGTGCCAGCTCACACAGGGGGCAGACGACTAGCGGGAGCTCTGGGGCCAACGTCCTGACTTTC. This encodes CASSHRGQTTSGSSGANVLTF.